Each of the 12 T cell receptor beta chains below was sequenced from the same sample in a study of human T cells and chemical hapten exposure. TCRdb reanalysed the RACE reads using MiXCR and keeps one entry per CDR3 protein. The profile covers under 200,000 distinct CDR3 sequences, with roughly 25% appearing a single time and 2% to 2.5% taken by the ten largest. Time point: patch test 3, about 24 weeks after DPC sensitization. Treatment of the sample: therapeutic diphenylcyclopropenone sensitization with weekly scalp DPC. Sequences were derived from whole blood, sampled in connection with sensitization to the hapten diphenylcyclopropenone (DPC). The origin of the receptors is a woman between 18 and 30 years old with alopecia areata. Some clones in this sample may be carry-over from other donors' samples.

The genes are TRBV7-2 and TRBJ2-3, with 8 positions matching TRBD1. The CDR3 sequence is 17 residues long. Germline CDR1 is SGHTA and CDR2 is FQGNSA. J gave up 0 bases and V 5 bases, and 10 bases lay outside the gene matches. In DNA, the CDR3 is TGTGCCAGCAGCACCTCGAACAGGGGGAGTAGCACAGATACGCAGTATTTT. The encoded protein is CASSTSNRGSSTDTQYF.

V and J are TRBV29-1 and TRBJ2-7; 9 bases map to TRBD2. Germline values: CDR1 SQVTM, CDR2 ANQGSEA. V shed 3 bases and J 4 bases; nucleotides not matched to a gene: 4. The CDR3 totals 13 residues. The CDR3 here is CSVENSGRYEQYF. The CDR3 DNA reads TGCAGCGTTGAGAATAGCGGGAGATACGAGCAGTACTTC.

This chain connects TRBV4-1 to TRBJ2-7; D call uncertain. CDR3 size: 15 residues. CDR1 MGHRA and CDR2 YSYEKL come from the germline V gene. Trimming pared 1 base from V and 1 base from J, leaving 11 bases between. The DNA of the CDR3 is TGCGCCAGCAGCCAAGTTTACCCTCTTTCCTACGAGCAGTACTTC. Its translation: CASSQVYPLSYEQYF.

This clonotype was recorded once. This rearrangement joins TRBV15 to TRBJ2-1; TRBD2 matches 8 bases. The CDR3 has 16 amino acids. CDR1 and CDR2 (germline): LNHNV, YYDKDF (reference sequence). Unmatched junction bases numbered 9, after V lost 0 bases and J lost 8 bases. The CDR3 bases are TGTGCCACCAGCAGAGACTGGTCGGGAGGGCCGGATGAGCAGTTCTTC. Residues: CATSRDWSGGPDEQFF.

This clonotype has more than one count but fewer than ten. The chain employs TRBV7-2 and TRBJ2-1; no reliable D call. The CDR3 spans 11 residues. CDR1 is SGHTA and CDR2 is FQGNSA in the germline V gene. V shed 7 bases and J shed 12 bases, with 13 bases lying between them. This chain's CDR3 is CASTPDHRQFF. In DNA, the CDR3 is TGTGCCAGCACCCCGGACCACCGGCAGTTCTTC.

The table lists this clonotype with many counts. The chain uses TRBV7-2 and TRBJ2-2; 9 positions match TRBD1. After removal of 10 bases from V and 5 bases from J, the junction contained 8 bases not matched to a gene. Germline V CDR1 and CDR2: SGHTA, FQGNSA. The CDR3 totals 14 residues. CDR3: CATGGTGQTGELFF. The CDR3 nucleotides are TGTGCCACCGGGGGGACAGGGCAAACCGGGGAGCTGTTTTTT. Full variable domain (outside the CDR3, taken from reference TRBV7-2 and TRBJ2-2): GAGVSQSPSNKVTEKGKDVELRCDPISGHTALYWYRQSLGQGLEFLIYFQGNSAPDKSGLPSDRFSAERTGGSVSTLTIQRTQQEDSAVYLCATGGTGQTGELFFGEGSRLTVL.

The CDR3 sequence is CASSARAGGPSEQFF. The CDR3 region has the DNA TGCGCCAGCAGCGCCAGAGCGGGGGGGCCGAGTGAGCAGTTCTTC. The chain combines TRBV5-1 with TRBJ2-1; 10 bases fit TRBD2. This CDR3 is 15 amino acids long. Trimming at V came to 4 bases and at J to 9 bases, leaving 10 bases not matched to a gene. The germline gives CDR1 SGHRS, CDR2 YFSETQ. The full variable domain, its missing parts supplied by reference TRBV5-1 and TRBJ2-1, is KAGVTQTPRYLIKTRGQQVTLSCSPISGHRSVSWYQQTPGQGLQFLFEYFSETQRNKGNFPGRFSGRQFSNSRSEMNVSTLELGDSALYLCASSARAGGPSEQFFGPGTRLTVL.

The chain carries TRBV20-1 and TRBJ2-1, with 8 bases matching TRBD2. V dropped 3 bases and J dropped 4; count of bases not matched to a gene: 5. This CDR3 has 14 amino acids. Germline CDR1 is DFQATT and CDR2 is SNEGSKA (reference sequence). CDR3 DNA sequence: TGCAGTGCTAGTCGGGGGGGCGTATACAATGAGCAGTTCTTC. It is translated as CSASRGGVYNEQFF.

This clonotype has only one observation. The rearrangement joins TRBV6-2 or TRBV6-3 to TRBJ2-1; 7 nucleotides align to TRBD1. Losses at the gene ends were 11 bases for V and 5 bases for J; bases not matched to a gene: 6. The CDR3 is 12 amino acids. CDR1 is MNHEY and CDR2 is SVGEGT in the germline V gene. CDR3 sequence (DNA): TGTGCCTCAGAGGGGGCTAACAATGAGCAGTTCTTC. Translation gives CASEGANNEQFF.

The chain couples TRBV10-1 to TRBJ1-5; D gene uncertain. V lost 7 bases, J lost 0 bases, and 16 bases lay in between. Germline V lookup: CDR1 WNHNN, CDR2 SYGVQD (reference sequence). There are 16 residues in the CDR3. CDR3 sequence: CASTQRANYSNQPQHF. As DNA, the CDR3 is TGCGCCAGCACCCAGAGGGCAAACTATAGCAATCAGCCCCAGCATTTT.

This clonotype was detected a few times. V and J are TRBV15 and TRBJ1-1; D is undetermined. The CDR3 is made up of 15 amino acids. Germline assignment: CDR1 LNHNV and CDR2 YYDKDF (reference sequence). Trimming cost V 0 bases and J 3 bases, with 11 bases left between them. The CDR3 nucleotides are TGTGCCACCAGCAGAGATCGGGATGGCTACACTGAAGCTTTCTTT. Translation: CATSRDRDGYTEAFF.

This clonotype came up many times. The chain joins TRBV4-3 to TRBJ1-2; D call uncertain. Germline loops: CDR1 LGHNA, CDR2 YSLEER. The CDR3 is 14 residues long. Trimming stripped 1 base from V and 3 bases from J, with 9 bases between. The CDR3 loop is CASSQADGDYGYTF. The CDR3 nucleotides read TGCGCCAGCAGCCAAGCTGACGGGGACTATGGCTACACCTTC.